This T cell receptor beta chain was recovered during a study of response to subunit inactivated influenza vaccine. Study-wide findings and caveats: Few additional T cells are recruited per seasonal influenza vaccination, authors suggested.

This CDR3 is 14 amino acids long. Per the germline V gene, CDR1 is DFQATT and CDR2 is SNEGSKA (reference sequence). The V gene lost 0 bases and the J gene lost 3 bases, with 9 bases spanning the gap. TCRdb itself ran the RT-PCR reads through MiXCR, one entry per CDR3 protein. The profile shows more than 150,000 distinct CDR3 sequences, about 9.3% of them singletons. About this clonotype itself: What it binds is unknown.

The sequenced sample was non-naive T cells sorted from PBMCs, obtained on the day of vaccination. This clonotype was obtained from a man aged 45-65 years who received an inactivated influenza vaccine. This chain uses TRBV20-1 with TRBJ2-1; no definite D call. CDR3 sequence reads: CSARDVRLYNEQFF. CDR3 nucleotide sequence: TGCAGTGCTAGAGACGTGCGCCTCTACAATGAGCAGTTCTTC.